The source of this T cell receptor (beta chain) is a study of T cell repertoires in cytomegalovirus infection. Across the whole study: Well-studied HLA-B-restricted CMV epitopes were used in the study alongside recently identified HLA-C-restricted ones. CMV infection together with matching HLA type was indicated by public TCR beta signatures. Overall study findings and caveats: The ex vivo response showed dominance by HLA-C-restricted CMV-specific TCR beta clonotypes. Cumulative public TCR beta family frequency identified CMV carriers with the relevant HLA.

TCRdb reprocessed the reads with MiXCR, giving one entry per CDR3 protein. The repertoire holds 45,000 to 60,000 distinct CDR3 sequences, with roughly 20% as singletons. The CDR3 is 15 residues long. Trimming shortened V by 4 bases and J by 4 bases, and 14 bases separated the two germline ends. This clonotype came up a few times. Its antigen is undetermined. The sequence derives from a human donor in good health (CMV status not recorded). Some clones in this sample may be carry-over from other donors' samples. The specimen comprised CD8+ T cells from cultured PBMCs, sampled from culture after CMV antigen stimulation. The V and J genes are TRBV12-3 or TRBV12-4 and TRBJ1-5; possible D gene TRBD1, 5 bases. DNA for the CDR3: TGTGCCAGCAGTTGGGGGAGGGGAGGGAATCAGCCCCAGCATTTT. It translates to CASSWGRGGNQPQHF.